This T cell receptor beta chain is drawn from a study of T cells in Graves' hyperthyroidism and ophthalmopathy. The CDR3 consists of 15 residues. The V end lost 3 bases, the J end lost 1 base, and 11 bases lay between the germline ends. Germline lookup yields CDR1 SGHTA and CDR2 FQGTGA. What was amplified from RNA transcripts were TCR beta CDR3 regions. First-round RT-PCR of the TCR CDR3 relied on the HTBI primer set. Using its own MiXCR run on the multiplex PCR reads, TCRdb lists one record per CDR3 protein. The repertoire holds 300,000 to 450,000 distinct CDR3 sequences, around a quarter seen once, with less than 85% in the top ten.

This clonotype originated in a middle-aged man with Graves' hyperthyroidism. The chain couples TRBV7-3 to TRBJ2-3; perhaps TRBD1 as D (5 bases). The sample taken for sequencing was blood. The CDR3 DNA reads as TGTGCCAGCAGCTTGGACACGCGAGGCACAGATACGCAGTATTTT. This codes for CASSLDTRGTDTQYF.